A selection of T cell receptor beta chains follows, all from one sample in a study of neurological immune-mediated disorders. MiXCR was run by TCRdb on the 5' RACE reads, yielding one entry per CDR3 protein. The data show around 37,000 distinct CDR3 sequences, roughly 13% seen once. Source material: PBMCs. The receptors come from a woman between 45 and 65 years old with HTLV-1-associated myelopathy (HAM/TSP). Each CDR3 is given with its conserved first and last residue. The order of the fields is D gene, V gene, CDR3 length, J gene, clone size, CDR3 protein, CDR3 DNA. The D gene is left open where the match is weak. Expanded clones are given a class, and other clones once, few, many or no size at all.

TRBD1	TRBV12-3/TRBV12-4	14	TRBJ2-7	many	CASSIDRGHYEQYF	TGTGCCAGCAGTATCGACAGGGGACACTACGAGCAGTACTTC
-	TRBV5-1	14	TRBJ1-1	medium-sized	CASSLGVGDTEAFF	TGCGCCAGCAGCTTGGGGGTTGGGGACACTGAAGCTTTCTTT
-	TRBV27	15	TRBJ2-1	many	CASSPGPRPYNEQFF	TGTGCCAGCAGTCCGGGACCTCGCCCTTACAATGAGCAGTTCTTC
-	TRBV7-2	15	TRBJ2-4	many	CASSLSSVRGNIQYF	TGTGCCAGCAGCTTAAGCAGCGTAAGGGGAAACATTCAGTACTTC
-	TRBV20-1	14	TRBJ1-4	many	CSARDIRGNEKLFF	TGCAGTGCTAGAGATATAAGGGGAAATGAAAAACTGTTTTTT
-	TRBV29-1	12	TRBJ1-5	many	CSVGALNQPQHF	TGCAGCGTAGGGGCCCTCAATCAGCCCCAGCATTTT
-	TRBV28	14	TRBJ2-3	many	CASRSRGGGDTQYF	TGTGCCAGCAGATCCAGGGGGGGTGGAGATACGCAGTATTTT
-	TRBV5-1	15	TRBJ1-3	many	CASSLGGALGNTIYF	TGCGCCAGCAGCTTGGGGGGAGCCCTTGGAAACACCATATATTTT
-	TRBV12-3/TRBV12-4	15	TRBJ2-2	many	CASSLGQGNTGELFF	TGTGCCAGCAGTTTAGGGCAGGGGAACACCGGGGAGCTGTTTTTT
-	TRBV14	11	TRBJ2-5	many	CASSHQETQYF	TGTGCCAGCAGCCACCAAGAGACCCAGTACTTC
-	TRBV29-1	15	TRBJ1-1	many	CSVGGGLTMNTEAFF	TGCAGCGTTGGCGGGGGGCTGACGATGAACACTGAAGCTTTCTTT
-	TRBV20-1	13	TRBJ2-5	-	CSARGQYQETQYF	TGCAGTGCTAGAGGACAGTACCAAGAGACCCAGTACTTC
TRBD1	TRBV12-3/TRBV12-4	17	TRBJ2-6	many	CASSLALGTDGANVLTF	TGTGCCAGCAGTTTAGCGCTCGGGACAGATGGGGCCAACGTCCTGACTTTC
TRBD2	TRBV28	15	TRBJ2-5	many	CASSFAGGFPETQYF	TGTGCCAGCAGTTTTGCGGGGGGGTTCCCAGAGACCCAGTACTTC
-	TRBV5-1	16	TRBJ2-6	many	CASAQGSASGANVLTF	TGCGCCAGCGCCCAGGGGAGTGCCTCTGGGGCCAACGTCCTGACTTTC
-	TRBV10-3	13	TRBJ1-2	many	CAISDLRGRGYTF	TGTGCCATCAGTGATCTAAGGGGGAGAGGCTACACCTTC
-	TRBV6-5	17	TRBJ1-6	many	CASSPVTGTPYNSPLHF	TGTGCCAGCAGTCCCGTAACAGGGACCCCCTATAATTCACCCCTCCACTTT
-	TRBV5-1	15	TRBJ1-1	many	CASSLGGSMNTEAFF	TGCGCCAGCAGCTTGGGGGGGTCGATGAACACTGAAGCTTTCTTT
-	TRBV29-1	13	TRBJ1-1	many	CSVEGRLNTEAFF	TGCAGCGTTGAAGGCAGGCTCAACACTGAAGCTTTCTTT
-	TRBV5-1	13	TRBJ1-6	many	CASSLGLNSPLHF	TGCGCCAGCAGCTTGGGACTAAATTCACCCCTCCACTTT
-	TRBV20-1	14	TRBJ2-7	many	CSARDYQGRYEQYF	TGCAGTGCTAGAGATTACCAGGGGAGGTACGAGCAGTACTTC
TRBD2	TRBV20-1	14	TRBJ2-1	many	CSAPPGLGHNEQFF	TGCAGTGCTCCTCCGGGACTAGGGCACAATGAGCAGTTCTTC
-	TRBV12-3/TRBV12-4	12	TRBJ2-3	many	CASSFHGDTQYF	TGTGCCAGCAGTTTTCATGGAGATACGCAGTATTTT
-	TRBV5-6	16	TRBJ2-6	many	CASSLAGGAGANVLTF	TGTGCCAGCAGCTTGGCCGGAGGGGCTGGGGCCAACGTCCTGACTTTC
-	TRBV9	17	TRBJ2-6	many	CASSVGPGLSGANVLTF	TGTGCCAGCAGCGTGGGACCGGGGTTGTCTGGGGCCAACGTCCTGACTTTC
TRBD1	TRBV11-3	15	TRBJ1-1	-	CASSKGQGVNTEAFF	TGTGCCAGCAGCAAGGGACAGGGGGTAAACACTGAAGCTTTCTTT
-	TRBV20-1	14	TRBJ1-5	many	CSASEGYSNQPQHF	TGCAGTGCTAGCGAGGGGTACAGCAATCAGCCCCAGCATTTT
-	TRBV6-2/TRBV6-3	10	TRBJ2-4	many	CASSGDIQYF	TGTGCCAGCAGTGGGGACATTCAGTACTTC
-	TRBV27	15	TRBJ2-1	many	CASSLQGKGWNEQFF	TGTGCCAGCAGTTTACAGGGGAAGGGGTGGAATGAGCAGTTCTTC
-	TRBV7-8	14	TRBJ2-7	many	CASSTPGQSYEQYF	TGTGCCAGCAGCACCCCTGGGCAGTCCTACGAGCAGTACTTC
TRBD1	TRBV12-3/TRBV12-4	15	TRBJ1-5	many	CASRPGTGINQPQHF	TGTGCCAGCAGGCCCGGGACAGGGATCAATCAGCCCCAGCATTTT
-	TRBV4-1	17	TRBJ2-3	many	CASSQGDGTSSTDTQYF	TGCGCCAGCAGCCAAGGGGACGGCACCTCTAGCACAGATACGCAGTATTTT
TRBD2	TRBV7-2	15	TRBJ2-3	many	CASSLGLAGTDTQYF	TGTGCCAGCAGCCTCGGACTAGCGGGCACAGATACGCAGTATTTT
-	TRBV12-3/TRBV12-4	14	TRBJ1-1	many	CASSPARRGAEAFF	TGTGCCAGCAGTCCCGCCCGAAGGGGGGCTGAAGCTTTCTTT
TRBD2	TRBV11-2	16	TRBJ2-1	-	CASRRSGTSVYNEQFF	TGTGCCAGCAGGCGAAGCGGCACTAGCGTCTACAATGAGCAGTTCTTC
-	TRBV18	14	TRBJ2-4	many	CASSPTPVGNIQYF	TGTGCCAGCTCCCCAACGCCCGTAGGAAACATTCAGTACTTC
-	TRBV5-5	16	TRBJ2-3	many	CASSLRPNGGTDTQYF	TGTGCCAGCAGCTTGCGGCCGAATGGTGGCACAGATACGCAGTATTTT
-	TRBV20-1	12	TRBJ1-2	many	CSARGGVPGYTF	TGCAGTGCTAGAGGGGGGGTCCCTGGCTACACCTTC
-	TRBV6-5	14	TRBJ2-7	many	CASSYSRGGYEQYF	TGTGCCAGCAGTTACTCCCGTGGGGGCTACGAGCAGTACTTC
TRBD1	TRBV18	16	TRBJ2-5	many	CASSKAQGQGQETQYF	TGTGCCAGCTCGAAGGCCCAGGGACAGGGACAAGAGACCCAGTACTTC
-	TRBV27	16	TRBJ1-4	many	CASSVRGGRANEKLFF	TGTGCCAGCAGTGTCCGAGGAGGACGAGCTAATGAAAAACTGTTTTTT
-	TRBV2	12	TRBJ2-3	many	CASSPEGDTQYF	TGTGCCAGCAGTCCCGAGGGGGATACGCAGTATTTT
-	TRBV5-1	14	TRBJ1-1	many	CASSKTGSNTEAFF	TGCGCCAGCAGCAAAACAGGGTCGAACACTGAAGCTTTCTTT
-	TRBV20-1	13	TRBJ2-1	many	CSVSGPSYNEQFF	TGCAGTGTTAGTGGGCCCTCCTACAATGAGCAGTTCTTC
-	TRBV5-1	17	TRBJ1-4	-	CASSLSLKGRGNEKLFF	TGCGCCAGCAGCCTTTCCCTTAAAGGGAGGGGGAATGAAAAACTGTTTTTT
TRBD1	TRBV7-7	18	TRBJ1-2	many	CASSADLVNRDRDCGYTF	TGTGCTAGCAGCGCAGACTTAGTTAACCGGGACAGGGATTGTGGCTACACCTTC
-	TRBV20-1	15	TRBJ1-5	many	CSARSGRMLNQPQHF	TGCAGTGCTAGATCGGGGAGGATGTTAAATCAGCCCCAGCATTTT
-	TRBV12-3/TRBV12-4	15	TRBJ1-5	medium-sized	CASSLLQDSNQPQHF	TGTGCCAGCAGTTTACTACAGGATAGCAATCAGCCCCAGCATTTT
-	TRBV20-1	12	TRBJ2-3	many	CSVRQGGDTQYF	TGCAGTGTGAGACAGGGAGGGGATACGCAGTATTTT
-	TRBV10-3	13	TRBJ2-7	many	CATLGQFPYEQYF	TGTGCCACCTTAGGACAGTTCCCCTACGAGCAGTACTTC
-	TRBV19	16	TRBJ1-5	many	CASTPGQGYSNQPQHF	TGTGCCAGTACCCCAGGACAAGGATATAGCAATCAGCCCCAGCATTTT
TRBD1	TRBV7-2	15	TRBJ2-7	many	CASSLPGQVPYEQYF	TGTGCCAGCAGCTTACCCGGACAGGTTCCCTACGAGCAGTACTTC
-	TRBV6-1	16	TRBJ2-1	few	CASTITGAASYNEQFF	TGTGCCAGCACCATCACCGGGGCAGCCTCCTACAATGAGCAGTTCTTC
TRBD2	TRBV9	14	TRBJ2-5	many	CASSTSGGQETQYF	TGTGCCAGCAGCACTAGCGGGGGGCAAGAGACCCAGTACTTC
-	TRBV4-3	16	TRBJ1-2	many	CASSQESVRATYGYTF	TGCGCCAGCAGCCAAGAATCGGTGCGGGCAACCTATGGCTACACCTTC
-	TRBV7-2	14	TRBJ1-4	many	CASSFDRNNEKLFF	TGTGCCAGCAGCTTCGACAGGAATAACGAAAAACTGTTTTTT
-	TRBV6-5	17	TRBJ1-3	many	CASSPWAASVSGNTIYF	TGTGCCAGCAGCCCCTGGGCGGCCTCGGTCTCTGGAAACACCATATATTTT
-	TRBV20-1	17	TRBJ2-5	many	CSASNPPQTGTQETQYF	TGCAGTGCTAGCAATCCCCCTCAGACCGGGACGCAAGAGACCCAGTACTTC
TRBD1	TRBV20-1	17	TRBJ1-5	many	CSARDAKRTGGRQPQHF	TGCAGTGCTAGAGATGCGAAAAGGACAGGGGGCCGTCAGCCCCAGCATTTT